Listed below are T cell receptor beta chains from one sample, sequenced in a study of breast tumors, draining lymph nodes, adjacent tissues. TCRdb used MiXCR to reprocess the multiplex PCR reads, holding one entry per CDR3 protein. The sample lists 170,000 or so distinct CDR3 sequences; about 30% were seen once. The specimen sequenced was axillary lymph node tissue. The receptors derive from a female donor with breast cancer. Some clones in this sample may be carry-over from other donors' samples. Each CDR3 is given with its conserved first and last residue. Each record gives: D gene, clone size, J gene, V gene, CDR3 protein, CDR3 DNA. D genes are given only for firm matches. The size entry is marked missing in some rows and otherwise reads once, few, many or a size class.

TRBD2	-	TRBJ2-3	TRBV25-1	CASSARDGGLAGASTDTQYF	TGTGCCAGCAGTGCTAGAGATGGAGGACTAGCGGGGGCTAGCACAGATACGCAGTATTTT
-	-	TRBJ1-1	TRBV6-6	CASSYTGLDTEAFF	TGTGCCAGCAGCTATACGGGGTTAGACACTGAAGCTTTCTTT
TRBD1	many	TRBJ2-7	TRBV25-1	CASSTPTGVGSYEQYF	TGTGCCAGCAGCACCCCGACAGGGGTTGGGTCCTACGAGCAGTACTTC
-	many	TRBJ1-2	TRBV24-1	CATSEGDYGYTF	TGTGCCACCTCAGAAGGGGACTATGGCTACACCTTC
-	many	TRBJ2-1	TRBV20-1	CSARAPNVRVSLGEQFF	TGCAGTGCTAGAGCCCCCAATGTAAGGGTTTCCTTGGGTGAGCAGTTCTTC
TRBD1	many	TRBJ1-5	TRBV10-3	CAISEFGQGGNQPQHF	TGTGCCATCAGTGAGTTCGGACAGGGTGGTAATCAGCCCCAGCATTTT
TRBD2	-	TRBJ2-5	TRBV25-1	CASSEDEGAGGETQYF	TGTGCCAGCAGTGAAGATGAGGGAGCGGGAGGAGAGACCCAGTACTTC
-	many	TRBJ2-7	TRBV29-1	CSVEGLGGIYEQYF	TGCAGCGTTGAAGGCCTGGGTGGCATTTACGAGCAGTACTTC
TRBD2	-	TRBJ2-5	TRBV3-1	CASSQDGIGGRGEEETQYF	TGTGCCAGCAGCCAAGACGGAATCGGCGGGAGAGGAGAGGAGGAGACCCAGTACTTC
-	many	TRBJ1-2	TRBV5-1	CASSLNGHPGSGYTF	TGCGCCAGCAGCTTGAATGGACATCCCGGATCTGGCTACACCTTC
-	many	TRBJ2-3	TRBV5-4	CASSGGLPFTQYF	TGTGCCAGCAGCGGGGGCCTGCCCTTTACGCAGTATTTT
TRBD1	many	TRBJ1-5	TRBV6-5	CASRDRADQPQHF	TGTGCCAGCAGGGACAGGGCGGATCAGCCCCAGCATTTT
TRBD2	-	TRBJ2-5	TRBV10-1	CASSARLAGQETQYF	TGCGCCAGCAGTGCCCGACTAGCGGGCCAAGAGACCCAGTACTTC
-	-	TRBJ1-4	TRBV29-1	CSVEKSTWGTNEKLFF	TGCAGCGTTGAGAAATCAACGTGGGGCACTAATGAAAAACTGTTTTTT
TRBD1	many	TRBJ1-6	TRBV4-2	CASSQARGGTTGRNSPLHF	TGTGCCAGCAGCCAAGCTAGGGGGGGGACGACAGGGCGTAATTCACCCCTCCACTTT
-	many	TRBJ2-5	TRBV19	CASSIRGMKETQYF	TGTGCCAGTAGTATTAGGGGGATGAAGGAGACCCAGTACTTC
TRBD1	many	TRBJ1-4	TRBV11-3	CASSSGTVRNEKLFF	TGTGCCAGCAGCTCCGGGACAGTGCGTAATGAAAAACTGTTTTTT
-	-	TRBJ2-3	TRBV6-1	CASSVGLLTSTDTQYF	TGTGCCAGCAGTGTGGGACTTTTAACTAGCACAGATACGCAGTATTTT
TRBD1	-	TRBJ2-5	TRBV6-1	CASGPGGPFQETQYF	TGTGCTAGCGGTCCAGGGGGCCCCTTCCAAGAGACCCAGTACTTC
TRBD1	many	TRBJ1-4	TRBV5-5	CASSITGAFNEKLFF	TGTGCCAGCAGCATTACAGGGGCCTTTAATGAAAAACTGTTTTTT
-	few	TRBJ2-5	TRBV3-1	CASSQGVTPPQETQYF	TGTGCCAGCAGCCAAGGGGTGACACCGCCCCAAGAGACCCAGTACTTC
TRBD1	many	TRBJ1-2	TRBV20-1	CSAHPGGQGIYGYTF	TGCAGTGCTCACCCCGGGGGACAGGGAATCTATGGCTACACCTTC
-	many	TRBJ2-3	TRBV7-7	CASSLATGADTQYF	TGTGCTAGCAGCTTAGCTACGGGGGCAGATACGCAGTATTTT
-	many	TRBJ2-2	TRBV12-3/TRBV12-4	CASLSYAGELFF	TGTGCCAGCTTGTCGTATGCCGGGGAGCTGTTTTTT
-	many	TRBJ1-2	TRBV14	CASSQGLVGYTF	TGTGCCAGCAGCCAAGGTCTTGTCGGCTACACCTTC
TRBD2	many	TRBJ2-1	TRBV4-1	CASSQFPLERGGGEQFF	TGCGCCAGCAGCCAATTTCCCCTTGAGCGGGGGGGCGGTGAGCAGTTCTTC
-	-	TRBJ2-7	TRBV29-1	CSLVGEDGIGRYF	TGCAGCCTCGTTGGGGAGGACGGAATCGGGCGGTACTTC
TRBD1	many	TRBJ2-7	TRBV10-2	CASAGTGGAEQYF	TGCGCCAGTGCAGGGACAGGGGGCGCCGAGCAGTACTTC
TRBD2	-	TRBJ2-1	TRBV7-9	CASSSVAGSPYNEQFF	TGTGCCAGCAGCTCCGTAGCGGGGAGCCCCTACAATGAGCAGTTCTTC